A selection of T cell receptor beta chains follows, all from one sample in a study of blood T cell repertoires in COVID-19. The assay was immunoSEQ multiplex PCR, and TCRdb's table has in-frame clones only and misses some. The sample contains roughly 120,000 clones, approximately 70% of which appear only once. Material: peripheral blood. Receptors originate from a human donor with acute or convalescent COVID-19. The donor label of this sample is uncertain. CDR3s include the opening cysteine and the closing phenylalanine or tryptophan. D genes are given only for firm matches. Some rows have no size entry. The others give once, few or many, or a class for an expanded clone.

d_call	clone_size	v_call	j_call	cdr3_length	cdr3_aa	cdr3_nt
NA	NA	TRBV5-8	TRBJ2-5	13	CASSLFSQETQYF	TGTGCCAGCAGCTTGTTTAGCCAAGAGACCCAGTACTTC
NA	NA	TRBV29-1	TRBJ2-3	14	CSVERTTRRDTQYF	TGCAGCGTTGAAAGGACTACCCGAAGGGATACGCAGTATTTT
NA	NA	TRBV30	TRBJ1-1	14	CAWSWGAMNTEAFF	TGTGCCTGGAGTTGGGGAGCGATGAACACTGAAGCTTTCTTT
NA	NA	TRBV5-1	TRBJ1-5	15	CASSLTGDSNQPQHF	TGCGCCAGCAGCTTGACAGGCGATAGCAATCAGCCCCAGCATTTT
NA	NA	TRBV6-5	TRBJ1-2	13	CASRRGGNYGYTF	TGTGCCAGCCGCCGAGGAGGTAACTATGGCTACACCTTC
NA	NA	TRBV19	TRBJ2-2	14	CASSFQGGRGELFF	TGTGCCAGTAGTTTCCAGGGTGGCAGGGGGGAGCTGTTTTTT
NA	NA	TRBV7-3	TRBJ2-6	16	CASSLTQGSGANVLTF	TGTGCCAGCAGCTTAACACAGGGCTCTGGGGCCAACGTCCTGACTTTC
TRBD2	few	TRBV19	TRBJ2-2	16	CASNPLWSGGAGELFF	TGTGCCAGTAATCCCCTTTGGAGCGGGGGGGCCGGGGAGCTGTTTTTT
TRBD1	few	TRBV7-9	TRBJ2-3	13	CASNGQGRDTQYF	TGTGCCAGCAACGGACAGGGTCGAGATACGCAGTATTTT
TRBD1	NA	TRBV6-1	TRBJ1-4	16	CASSGRDRGRGEKLFF	TGTGCCAGCAGTGGCCGGGACAGGGGGCGCGGAGAAAAACTGTTTTTT
NA	NA	TRBV10-3	TRBJ1-1	13	CAISKGLEGEAFF	TGTGCCATCAGTAAGGGGTTGGAGGGTGAAGCTTTCTTT
TRBD1	NA	TRBV15	TRBJ1-6	13	CATSWTGDTPLHF	TGTGCCACCAGCTGGACAGGGGATACACCCCTCCACTTT
TRBD2	NA	TRBV5-6	TRBJ2-5	13	CASTLAGQETQYF	TGTGCCAGCACCTTAGCGGGGCAAGAGACCCAGTACTTC
NA	NA	TRBV12-3/TRBV12-4	TRBJ2-3	12	CATQGLTDTQYF	TGTGCCACCCAGGGACTCACAGATACGCAGTATTTT
TRBD2	NA	TRBV5-1	TRBJ2-3	18	CASSLVGLLAGGADTQYF	TGCGCCAGCAGCTTGGTTGGCCTACTAGCGGGGGGGGCAGATACGCAGTATTTT
TRBD1	NA	TRBV5-1	TRBJ1-6	14	CASQTGTGNSPLHF	TGCGCCAGTCAGACCGGGACAGGGAATTCACCCCTCCACTTT
NA	once	TRBV5-4	TRBJ1-1	14	CASSLRTPNTEAFF	TGTGCCAGCAGCTTGCGGACACCCAACACTGAAGCTTTCTTT
TRBD2	NA	TRBV6-2/TRBV6-3	TRBJ2-1	18	CASSYSILKLAAYNEQFF	TGTGCCAGCAGTTACTCGATACTTAAGCTAGCGGCCTACAATGAGCAGTTCTTC
TRBD1	NA	TRBV6-5	TRBJ1-2	12	CASRLTGGGYTF	TGTGCCAGCAGGTTGACAGGGGGTGGCTACACCTTC
NA	few	TRBV12-3/TRBV12-4	TRBJ1-3	13	CASTLGQGNTIYF	TGTGCCAGCACCTTGGGACAAGGAAACACCATATATTTT
TRBD2	NA	TRBV7-2	TRBJ2-1	15	CASSYTSGGYNEQFF	TGTGCCAGCAGCTATACTAGCGGGGGTTACAATGAGCAGTTCTTC
TRBD2	once	TRBV6-5	TRBJ2-1	16	CASSYRVLAGFNEQFF	TGTGCCAGCAGTTACAGGGTGTTAGCGGGTTTCAATGAGCAGTTCTTC
TRBD1	NA	TRBV4-1	TRBJ1-5	19	CASSQVFRGFQGGNQPQHF	TGCGCCAGCAGCCAAGTATTTCGGGGATTTCAGGGGGGCAATCAGCCCCAGCATTTT
TRBD1	NA	TRBV12-3/TRBV12-4	TRBJ2-1	13	CASSLGQGNEQFF	TGTGCCAGCAGCCTGGGACAGGGAAATGAGCAGTTCTTC
TRBD2	NA	TRBV4-1	TRBJ2-7	15	CASSQGSSGAYEQYF	TGCGCCAGCAGCCAAGGCTCTAGCGGGGCCTACGAGCAGTACTTC
TRBD1	NA	TRBV7-2	TRBJ2-5	14	CASSPMDREETQYF	TGTGCCAGCAGCCCTATGGACAGGGAAGAGACCCAGTACTTC
NA	NA	TRBV12-5	TRBJ2-3	14	CASGLGFNTDTQYF	TGTGCTAGTGGTTTGGGTTTTAACACAGATACGCAGTATTTT
NA	NA	TRBV19	TRBJ1-6	15	CASSIGRIFNSPLHF	TGTGCCAGTAGTATAGGCAGGATTTTCAATTCACCCCTCCACTTT
TRBD1	NA	TRBV9	TRBJ1-5	16	CASSVGPSGGGQPQHF	TGTGCCAGCAGCGTAGGCCCTTCAGGGGGCGGGCAGCCCCAGCATTTT
TRBD2	NA	TRBV13	TRBJ2-1	17	CASSLSSPSGGRNEQFF	TGTGCCAGCAGCTTAAGTAGCCCTAGCGGGGGAAGGAATGAGCAGTTCTTC
TRBD1	NA	TRBV6-5	TRBJ1-2	16	CASSYGEGAPGYGYTF	TGTGCCAGCAGTTACGGAGAGGGGGCGCCGGGCTATGGCTACACCTTC
TRBD1	medium-sized	TRBV7-9	TRBJ1-2	14	CASSLDRVAYGYTF	TGTGCCAGCAGCTTGGACAGGGTAGCTTATGGCTACACCTTC
NA	NA	TRBV7-3	TRBJ1-2	15	CASSLTPSGADGYTF	TGTGCCAGCAGCTTAACGCCGTCAGGGGCGGATGGCTACACCTTC
TRBD2	NA	TRBV5-6	TRBJ2-2	16	CASSWWGTTNTGELFF	TGTGCCAGCAGCTGGTGGGGGACTACGAACACCGGGGAGCTGTTTTTT
TRBD2	NA	TRBV2	TRBJ2-1	15	CASSEASGGDSEQFF	TGTGCCAGCAGTGAAGCTTCCGGGGGGGATAGTGAGCAGTTCTTC
NA	NA	TRBV6-5	TRBJ1-2	13	CASIEAQGHGYTF	TGTGCCAGCATCGAGGCGCAGGGGCATGGCTACACCTTC
TRBD1	NA	TRBV29-1	TRBJ1-6	17	CSALRWARQGSNSPLHF	TGCAGCGCACTCAGGTGGGCAAGACAGGGGTCTAATTCACCCCTCCACTTT
NA	NA	TRBV12-5	TRBJ1-2	13	CASGLVQAYGYTF	TGTGCTAGTGGTTTGGTACAGGCCTATGGCTACACCTTC
NA	NA	TRBV7-9	TRBJ2-5	17	CASSGPLRDSLQETQYF	TGTGCCAGCAGCGGGCCCTTGCGGGACAGCCTCCAAGAGACCCAGTACTTC
TRBD2	NA	TRBV11-2	TRBJ2-3	16	CASSFGLAGRTDTQYF	TGTGCCAGCAGCTTTGGACTAGCGGGTAGAACAGATACGCAGTATTTT
NA	NA	TRBV19	TRBJ2-3	14	CASSSQGSTDTQYF	TGTGCCAGTAGTAGTCAGGGAAGCACAGATACGCAGTATTTT
TRBD1	NA	TRBV5-8	TRBJ2-5	13	CASSSDRAETQYF	TGTGCCAGCAGCTCGGACAGGGCCGAGACCCAGTACTTC
TRBD1	NA	TRBV18	TRBJ1-1	14	CASSAGTGDTEAFF	TGTGCCAGCTCCGCCGGGACAGGGGACACTGAAGCTTTCTTT
NA	many	TRBV4-1	TRBJ2-6	17	CASSQVERGNGANVLTF	TGCGCCAGCAGCCAAGTAGAACGGGGGAATGGGGCCAACGTCCTGACTTTC